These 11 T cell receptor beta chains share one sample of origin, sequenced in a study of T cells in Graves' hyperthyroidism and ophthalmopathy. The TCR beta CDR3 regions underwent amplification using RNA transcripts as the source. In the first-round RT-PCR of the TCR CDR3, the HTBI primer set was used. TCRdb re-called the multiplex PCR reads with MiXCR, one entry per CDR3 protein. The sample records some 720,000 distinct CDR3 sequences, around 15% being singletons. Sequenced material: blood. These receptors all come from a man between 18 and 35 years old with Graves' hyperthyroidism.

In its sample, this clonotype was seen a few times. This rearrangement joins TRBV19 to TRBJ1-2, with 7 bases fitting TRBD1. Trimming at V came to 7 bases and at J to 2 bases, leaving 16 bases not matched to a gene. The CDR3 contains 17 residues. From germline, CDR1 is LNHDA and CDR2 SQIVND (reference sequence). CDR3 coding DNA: TGTGCCAGTATCCCCCGAGGGGGCGTTATACGAAACTATGGCTACACCTTC. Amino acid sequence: CASIPRGGVIRNYGYTF.

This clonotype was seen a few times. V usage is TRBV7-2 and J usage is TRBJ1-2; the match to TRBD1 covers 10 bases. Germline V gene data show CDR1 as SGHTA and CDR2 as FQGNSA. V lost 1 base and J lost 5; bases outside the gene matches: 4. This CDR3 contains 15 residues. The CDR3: CASSLVDRGQYGYTF. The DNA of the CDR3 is TGTGCCAGCAGCTTAGTAGACAGGGGGCAATATGGCTACACCTTC.

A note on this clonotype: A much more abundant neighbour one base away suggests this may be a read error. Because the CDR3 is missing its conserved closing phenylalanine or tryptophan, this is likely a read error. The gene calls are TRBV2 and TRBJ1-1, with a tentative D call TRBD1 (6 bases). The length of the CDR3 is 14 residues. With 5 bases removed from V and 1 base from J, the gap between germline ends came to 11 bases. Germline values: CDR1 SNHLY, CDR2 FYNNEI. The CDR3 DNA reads TGTGCCAGCAGTTCGGACAGCTGGAACACTGAAGCTTTCCTT. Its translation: CASSSDSWNTEAFL.

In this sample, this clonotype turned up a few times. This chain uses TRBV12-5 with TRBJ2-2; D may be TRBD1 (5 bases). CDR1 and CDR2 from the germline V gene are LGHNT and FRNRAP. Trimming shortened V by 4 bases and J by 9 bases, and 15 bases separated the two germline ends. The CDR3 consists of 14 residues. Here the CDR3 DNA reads TGTGCTAGTGGTTCGGTGGGGCCGAGGAGGGAGCTGTTTTTT. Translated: CASGSVGPRRELFF.

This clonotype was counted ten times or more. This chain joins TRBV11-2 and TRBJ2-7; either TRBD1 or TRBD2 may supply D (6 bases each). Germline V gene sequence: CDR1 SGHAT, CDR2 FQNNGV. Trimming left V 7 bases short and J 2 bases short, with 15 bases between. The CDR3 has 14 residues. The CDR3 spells CASTIGGGTYEQYF. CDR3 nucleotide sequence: TGTGCCAGCACGATCGGAGGGGGAACCTACGAGCAGTACTTC.

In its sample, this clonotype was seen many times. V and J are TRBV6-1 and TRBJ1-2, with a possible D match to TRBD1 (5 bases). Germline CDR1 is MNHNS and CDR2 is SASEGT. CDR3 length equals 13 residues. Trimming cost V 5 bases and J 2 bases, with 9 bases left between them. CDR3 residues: CASSRTSNYGYTF. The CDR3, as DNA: TGTGCCAGCAGTAGGACATCAAACTATGGCTACACCTTC.

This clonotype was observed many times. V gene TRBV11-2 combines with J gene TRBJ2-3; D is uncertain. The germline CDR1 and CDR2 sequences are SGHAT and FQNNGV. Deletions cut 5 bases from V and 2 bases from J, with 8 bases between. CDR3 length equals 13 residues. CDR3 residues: CASSPGFTDTQYF. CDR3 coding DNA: TGTGCCAGCAGCCCCGGGTTCACAGATACGCAGTATTTT.

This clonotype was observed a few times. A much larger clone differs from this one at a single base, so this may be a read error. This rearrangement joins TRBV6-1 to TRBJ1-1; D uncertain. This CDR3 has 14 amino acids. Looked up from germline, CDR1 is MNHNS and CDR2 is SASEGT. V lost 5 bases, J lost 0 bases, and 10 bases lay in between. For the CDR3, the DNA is TGTGCCAGCAGTTCGGTACAGATGAACACTGAAGCTTTCTTT. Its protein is CASSSVQMNTEAFF.

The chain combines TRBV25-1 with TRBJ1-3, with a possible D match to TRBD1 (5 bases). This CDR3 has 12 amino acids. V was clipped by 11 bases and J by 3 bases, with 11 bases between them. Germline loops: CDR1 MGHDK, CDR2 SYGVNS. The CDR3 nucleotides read TGTGCCGTGGGGCAGGATGGAAACACCATATATTTT. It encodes CAVGQDGNTIYF.

Here the CDR3 DNA reads TGCAGTGCTAGGGACAGGGGCATCGGCACCTACGAGCAGTACTTC. It yields the protein CSARDRGIGTYEQYF. The chain joins TRBV20-1 to TRBJ2-7, with 9 bases lining up with TRBD1. CDR1 and CDR2 (germline): DFQATT, SNEGSKA (reference sequence). CDR3 length equals 15 residues. V lost 3 bases to trimming and J lost 2 bases; unmatched junction nucleotides: 8.

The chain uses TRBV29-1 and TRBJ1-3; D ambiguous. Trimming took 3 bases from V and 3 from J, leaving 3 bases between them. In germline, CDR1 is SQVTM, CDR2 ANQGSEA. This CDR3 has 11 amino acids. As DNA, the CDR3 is TGCAGCGTTGATCGTGGAAACACCATATATTTT. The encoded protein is CSVDRGNTIYF.